This T cell receptor (beta chain) came from a study of T cells expressing NK-cell markers. Study at large: The TCR beta repertoires originated in sorted CD3+CD56+NKG2C+, CD3+CD56+NKG2C- and CD3+CD56-NKG2C+ T cells.

Reanalyzing the 5' RACE reads, TCRdb keeps one entry per CDR3 protein, without DNA. The sample includes a few hundred thousand distinct CDR3 sequences. From germline, CDR1 is LGHDT and CDR2 YNNKEL (reference sequence). This CDR3 has 15 amino acids. The V and J genes are TRBV3-1 and TRBJ1-2; TCRdb indicates TRBD1, and absent DNA this call remains unverified. This receptor was taken from a man aged 18-70 years in good health. The material sequenced was blood T cells: a sorted CD56 or NKG2C T cell subset, CD4+ or CD8+ T cells, or bulk PBMC T cells (not recorded which). CDR3 residues: CASSQRSGGPYGYTF.